Following are 9 T cell receptor beta chains from one sample sequenced in a study of T cell responses to AZD1222 COVID-19 vaccine. Assay used: immunoSEQ multiplex PCR; TCRdb lists only in-frame clones, some missing. The table has some 100,000 clones, 86% seen once. The specimen was peripheral blood, collected on day 0 of AZD1222 vaccination. Receptors were obtained from an adult in good health.

The CDR3: CASSKGRGSVGESTEAFF. CDR3 DNA sequence: TGTGCCAGTAGTAAGGGGAGAGGGTCCGTAGGGGAGAGCACTGAAGCTTTCTTT. The chain joins TRBV19 to TRBJ1-1, with a possible D match to TRBD1 (5 bases). Germline-derived CDR1 and CDR2 are LNHDA and SQIVND (reference sequence). The CDR3 runs to 18 residues. V was clipped by 4 bases and J by 4 bases, with 25 bases between them.

The rearrangement uses TRBV19 and TRBJ2-2; D gene uncertain. In germline, CDR1 is LNHDA, CDR2 SQIVND (reference sequence). CDR3 size: 15 residues. The germline V and J ends were trimmed by 2 bases and 4 bases, with 11 bases remaining between them. The CDR3 protein is CASSISKLGTGELFF. Written as DNA, the CDR3 is TGTGCCAGTAGTATATCAAAGTTGGGCACCGGGGAGCTGTTTTTT.

This chain links TRBV19 with TRBJ1-1; no clear D. Trimming took 6 bases from V and 5 from J, leaving 16 bases between them. The CDR3 is made up of 14 amino acids. Germline-derived CDR1 and CDR2 are LNHDA and SQIVND (reference sequence). CDR3 residues: CASRTRWIETEAFF. For the CDR3, the DNA is TGTGCCAGTAGGACCAGGTGGATAGAGACTGAAGCTTTCTTT.

The chain carries TRBV6-2 or TRBV6-3 and TRBJ2-3, with 15 bases fitting TRBD2. From germline, CDR1 is MNHEY and CDR2 SVGEGT. Trimming removed 2 bases from V and 5 bases from J; junction bases left unmatched: 5. The CDR3 runs 17 residues. The CDR3 sequence: CASSYTGLAGGKDTQYF. The CDR3 nucleotides are TGTGCCAGCAGTTACACTGGACTAGCGGGAGGGAAAGATACGCAGTATTTT.

J is TRBJ2-6 and V is TRBV15; D unclear. The V gene's germline CDR1 is LNHNV and CDR2 YYDKDF (reference sequence). V was pared by 0 bases and J by 2 bases, with 8 bases between. The CDR3 totals 16 residues. This CDR3 reads CATSRDRMAGANVLTF. Written as DNA, the CDR3 is TGTGCCACCAGCAGAGATCGGATGGCTGGGGCCAACGTCCTGACTTTC.

Concerning this clone itself: At one end the junction does not follow the germline gene, possibly because of a read error. V is TRBV3-1 (or the pseudogene TRBV3-2) and J is TRBJ2-7; D call uncertain. This CDR3 spans 13 amino acids. CDR1 LGHDT and CDR2 YNNKEL come from the germline V gene (reference sequence). The CDR3 sequence: CASTRRGSYEQCF. The CDR3 coding sequence is TGTGCCAGCACCCGCCGTGGATCCTACGAGCAGTGCTTC.

The chain couples TRBV27 to TRBJ2-7, with TRBD1 matching 12 bases. J lost 6 bases, V lost 8 bases, and 2 bases had no gene match. Germline loops: CDR1 MNHEY, CDR2 SMNVEV (reference sequence). CDR3 length equals 12 residues. The CDR3 here is CASRDRGREQYF. The CDR3 nucleotides read TGTGCCAGCCGGGACAGGGGGCGCGAGCAGTACTTC.

This chain joins TRBV18 and TRBJ2-2; the match to TRBD1 covers 7 bases. With V trimmed by 5 bases and J by 6 bases, 9 bases remained unmatched. The CDR3 spans 15 residues. Germline-derived CDR1 and CDR2 are KGHSH and LQKENI. CDR3 in DNA: TGTGCCAGCTCATCTAGACAGGGATCGGCCGGGGAGCTGTTTTTT. This codes for CASSSRQGSAGELFF. Full variable domain (outside the CDR3, taken from reference TRBV18 and TRBJ2-2): NAGVMQNPRHLVRRRGQEARLRCSPMKGHSHVYWYRQLPEEGLKFMVYLQKENIIDESGMPKERFSAEFPKEGPSILRIQQVVRGDSAAYFCASSSRQGSAGELFFGEGSRLTVL.

The chain recombines TRBV28 with TRBJ1-4; TRBD1 matches 7 bases. The CDR3 sequence is 16 residues long. Trimming took 4 bases from V and 5 from J; bases not matched to a gene: 10. From germline, CDR1 is MDHEN and CDR2 SYDVKM. The DNA for the CDR3 is TGTGCCAGCAGTTCCGTAAGGGGGCCACGAAATGAAAAACTGTTTTTT. Its translation is CASSSVRGPRNEKLFF.